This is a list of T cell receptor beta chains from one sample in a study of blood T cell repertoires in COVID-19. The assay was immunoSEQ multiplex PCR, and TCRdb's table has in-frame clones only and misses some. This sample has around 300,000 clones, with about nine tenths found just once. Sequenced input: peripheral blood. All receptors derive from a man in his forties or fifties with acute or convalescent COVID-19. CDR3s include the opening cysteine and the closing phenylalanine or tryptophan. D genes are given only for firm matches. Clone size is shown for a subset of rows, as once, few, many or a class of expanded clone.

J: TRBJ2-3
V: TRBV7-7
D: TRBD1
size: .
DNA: TGTGCTAGCAGCTTGGGCTCGGGACAGCCCACAGATACGCAGTATTTT
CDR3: CASSLGSGQPTDTQYF

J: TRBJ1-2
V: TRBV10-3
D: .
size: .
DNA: TGTGCCATCAGTGAAGGGGGGGCCTATGGCTACACCTTC
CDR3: CAISEGGAYGYTF

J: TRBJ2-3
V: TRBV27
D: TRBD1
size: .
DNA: TGTGCCAGCAGTAAACAGGGGGCCGGGGATACGCAGTATTTT
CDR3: CASSKQGAGDTQYF

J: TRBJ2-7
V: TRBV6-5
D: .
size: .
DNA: TGTGCCAGTCTCTACTACGAGCAGTACTTC
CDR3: CASLYYEQYF

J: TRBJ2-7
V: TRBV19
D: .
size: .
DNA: TGTGCCAGTAGTATAGATCGGGGCAGGGGATACGAGCAGTACTTC
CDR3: CASSIDRGRGYEQYF

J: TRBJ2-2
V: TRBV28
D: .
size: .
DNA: TGTGCCAGCACCTTTACGAACACCGGGGAGCTGTTTTTT
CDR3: CASTFTNTGELFF

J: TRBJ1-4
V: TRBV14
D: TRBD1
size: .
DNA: TGTGCCAGCAGCCCCCTTGGTGCTGACAGGGGAAGGGGAAAACTGTTTTTT
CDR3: CASSPLGADRGRGKLFF

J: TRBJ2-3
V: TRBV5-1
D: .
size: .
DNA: TGCGCCAGCAGCCCGCCGGTGGGGGGGCCTGATACGCAGTATTTT
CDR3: CASSPPVGGPDTQYF

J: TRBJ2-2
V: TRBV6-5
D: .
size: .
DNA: TGTGCCAGCAGTATGGACTATTCCACCGGGGAGCTGTTTTTT
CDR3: CASSMDYSTGELFF

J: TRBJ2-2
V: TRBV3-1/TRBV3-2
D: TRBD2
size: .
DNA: TGTGCCAGCAGCCAAGGAATCCCGGGGGGGTCTGACACCGGGGAGCTGTTTTTT
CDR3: CASSQGIPGGSDTGELFF

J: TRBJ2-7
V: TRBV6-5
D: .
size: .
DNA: TGTGCCAGCAGCCACCAGTATTACGAGCAGTACTTC
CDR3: CASSHQYYEQYF

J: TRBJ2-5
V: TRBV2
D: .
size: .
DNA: TGTGCCAGCAGCGCTTATAGTGGGGGCAAGACCCAGTACTTC
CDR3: CASSAYSGGKTQYF

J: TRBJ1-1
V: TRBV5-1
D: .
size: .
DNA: TGCGCCAGCAGCCTGCGACAGAACACTGAAGCTTTCTTT
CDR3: CASSLRQNTEAFF

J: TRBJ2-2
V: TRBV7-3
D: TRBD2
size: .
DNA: TGTGCCAGCAGCCGCAGTCGGGAGGGGACGAACACCGGGGAGCTGTTTTTT
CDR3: CASSRSREGTNTGELFF

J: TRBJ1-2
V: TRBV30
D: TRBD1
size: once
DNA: TGTGCCTGGGACCTACAGGGGGCGCTTAGCTACACCTTC
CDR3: CAWDLQGALSYTF

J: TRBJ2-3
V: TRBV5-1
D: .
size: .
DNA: TGCGCCAGCAGTTTCGACAGTCGAAGCACAGATACGCAGTATTTT
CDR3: CASSFDSRSTDTQYF

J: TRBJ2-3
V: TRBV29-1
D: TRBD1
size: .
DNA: TGCAGCGTTGAGGATATGAGTGACAGGGTCTCAGATACGCAGTATTTT
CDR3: CSVEDMSDRVSDTQYF

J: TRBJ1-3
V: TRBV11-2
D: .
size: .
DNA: TGTGCCAGCAGCTTAGATTTTTTCGCCATATATTTT
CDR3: CASSLDFFAIYF

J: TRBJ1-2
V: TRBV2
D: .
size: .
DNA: TGTGCCAGCAGACGGTTAAACTATGGCTACACCTTC
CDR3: CASRRLNYGYTF

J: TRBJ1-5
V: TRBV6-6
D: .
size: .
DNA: TGTGCCAGCAGTTATCAAAGCAATCAGCCCCAGCATTTT
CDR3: CASSYQSNQPQHF

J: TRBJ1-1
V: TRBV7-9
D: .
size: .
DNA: TGTGCCAGCAGCTTAGCGGGGGGAGGAAGAACTGAAGCTTTCTTT
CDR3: CASSLAGGGRTEAFF

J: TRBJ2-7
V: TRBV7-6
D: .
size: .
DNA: TGTGCCAGCAGCCCCCCCGGGACACCAGGGGCCTACGAGCAGTACTTC
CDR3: CASSPPGTPGAYEQYF

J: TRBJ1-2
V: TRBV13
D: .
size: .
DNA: TGTGCCAGCAGCTTATCAGACTATGGCTACACCTTC
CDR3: CASSLSDYGYTF

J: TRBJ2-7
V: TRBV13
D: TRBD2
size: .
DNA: TGTGCCAGCAGCCTAGCGGGCGGGGGCCTTCCCTACGAGCAGTACTTC
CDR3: CASSLAGGGLPYEQYF

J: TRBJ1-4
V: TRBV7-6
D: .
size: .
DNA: TGTGCCAGCAGCTTAACAACAGGGACTAATGAAAAACTGTTTTTT
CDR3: CASSLTTGTNEKLFF

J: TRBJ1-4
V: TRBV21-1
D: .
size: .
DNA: TGTGCCAGCAGCGAACAGGGAAATACTAATGAAAAACTGTTTTTT
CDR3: CASSEQGNTNEKLFF